This TCR beta chain came from a study of vaccination and CD4 T cells after COVID-19 (dated by TCRdb to 2022 to 2024). Regarding the complete study: Convalescent patients had a positive SARS-CoV-2 result on nasal swab PCR, and of these patients, under ten had mild disease and one had severe disease. Culture stimuli were overlapping spike peptide pools from SARS-CoV-2 and from the common cold coronaviruses HCoV-NL63, HCoV-OC43 and HCoV-229E. In the convalescent cohort there were six males and four females, among whom were two Hispanic individuals, seven Caucasians, two Asians and one multiracial person. Post-COVID blood samples from convalescent patients were collected a median of approximately 93 days after diagnosis, with a range of roughly 35 to 170 days. Post-vaccine blood samples were taken a median of 72 days after the second vaccine dose, with a range of roughly 14 to 241 days. The spike-specific CD4+ TCR repertoire was compared before and after mRNA vaccination in about nine COVID-19 convalescent patients and a few infection-naive healthy vaccine recipients. Control cultures used a CEFX viral epitope pool as positive control, an HIV-1 Nef peptide pool as negative control, or no peptide. Two doses of either the Pfizer-BioNTech BNT162b2 vaccine (n=8) or the Moderna mRNA-1273 vaccine (n=2) were administered to participants.

The treatment or condition label, read with the paper, signifies: approximately nine-day PBMC culture with coronavirus spike peptide pools or control peptides (ViraFEST assay). The ViraFEST assay was used in the study, in which antigen-specific T cells were expanded with peptide pools and expanded clonotypes were subsequently identified by TCR sequencing. Positive SARS-CoV-2 PCR tests in the convalescent patients dated from March to December 2020, before Alpha, Beta and Delta variants emerged in the United States. Each well held roughly 2.2 million PBMCs cultured in IMDM containing about 5% human AB serum and 10 IU/ml IL-2, with 8.5 to 10 ug/ml peptide pools added. Half of the culture medium was replaced with fresh IL-2-containing medium on days 3 and 7. Once the cells had been in culture for less than 11 days, the EasySep CD4+ T cell isolation kit was used to isolate CD4+ T cells by negative selection. PBMCs were separated from whole blood using Ficoll-Paque Plus gradient centrifugation and then either used fresh or cryopreserved at -140C. In general, triplicate wells were set up for every culture condition.

The CDR3 starts with the cysteine, ends with the phenylalanine, and has 16 residues. The entry retains the CDR3 DNA only, 48 bases that are in frame from base 1. Sequences SGHVS (CDR1) and FNYEAQ (CDR2) are obtained from the germline V gene. Unmatched junction bases come to 9, with V trimmed by 1 base and J by 6 bases. The library relied on PCR. TCR sequencing of DNA from cultured CD4+ T cells used the Oncomine TCR Beta short-read assay at the Johns Hopkins FTIC core. The QIAamp micro DNA kit was used to extract genomic DNA from the cultured CD4+ T cells. Oncomine TCR Beta libraries from cultured CD4+ T cells were pooled with unique dual indexes and sequenced on an Illumina iSeq 100. Concerning the study's data processing: Non-productive sequences were removed, and CDR3s that did not start with C, did not end with F or W, or were shorter than 7 amino acids were discarded. Antigen-specific clonotypes were identified using the MANAFEST web application through comparison of peptide-stimulated wells with reference and other culture wells. Positive clones required FDR below 0.05, an odds ratio above 5, and productive frequency above 0.1% in at least two of three replicate wells. A clonotype was classed as cross-reactive if the clonotype showed significant expansion both in SARS-CoV-2 spike wells and in at least one common cold coronavirus spike condition. CDR3 homology was assessed with Levenshtein distances (stringdist) and unrooted phylogenetic trees (ape) in R version 3.6.1. In TCRdb, the public reads were trimmed at Q25 with fastp and aligned with MiXCR, with productive beta chains retained. CDR3 protein duplicates are merged, each entry listing the most common genes and DNA. The V and J calls shown here were made by TCRdb, not taken from the authors' results. For this sample there are 3,000 to 4,000 distinct CDR3 sequences; approximately 29% appear just once. Of the sample, 45% to 50% is held by the ten largest clones.

As for this clonotype: Its target antigen remains unknown. Base qualities were left out, and no much larger clone turns up one base away.

Here is what the overall study found, with its caveats: Although the median number of SARS-CoV-2-reactive clonotypes went up from roughly 23 after infection to more than 30 after vaccination, the increase was not significant. Of the vaccine-specific clones found in convalescent patients, nearly all (304 of 307) were mono-reactive for SARS-CoV-2 spike instead of being cross-reactive with common cold coronaviruses. Among the post-vaccine SARS-CoV-2-reactive clones in convalescent patients, a median around 90% showed up only after vaccination, which suggests vaccine-specific priming. The study included relatively few convalescent patients and did not analyze early timepoints after natural infection.

The chain links TRBV7-6 with TRBJ2-7; TRBD2 matches 10 bases in the middle. Sequencing used CD4+ T cells from blood, cultured in vitro. This clonotype was sampled from a human donor who had recovered from COVID-19. DNA sequence: TGTGCCAGCAGCTTAGAGGTAGCGGGGGGCTGGGGCGAGCAGTACTTC. Its product reads: CASSLEVAGGWGEQYF.